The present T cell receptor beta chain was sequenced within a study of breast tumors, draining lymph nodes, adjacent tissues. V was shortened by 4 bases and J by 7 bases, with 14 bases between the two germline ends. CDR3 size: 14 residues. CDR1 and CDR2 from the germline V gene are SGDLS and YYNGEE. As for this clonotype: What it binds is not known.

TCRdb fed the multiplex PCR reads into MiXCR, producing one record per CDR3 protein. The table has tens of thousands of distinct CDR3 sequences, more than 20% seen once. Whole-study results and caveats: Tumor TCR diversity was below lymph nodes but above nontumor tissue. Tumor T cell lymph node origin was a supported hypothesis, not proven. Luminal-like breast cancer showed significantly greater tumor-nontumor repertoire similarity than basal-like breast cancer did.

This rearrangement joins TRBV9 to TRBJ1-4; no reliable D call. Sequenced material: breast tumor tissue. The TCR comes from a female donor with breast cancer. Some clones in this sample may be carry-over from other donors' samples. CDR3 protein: CASSLRPRGEKLFF. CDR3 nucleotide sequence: TGTGCCAGCAGCCTGAGACCACGGGGTGAAAAACTGTTTTTT. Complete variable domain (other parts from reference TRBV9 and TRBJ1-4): DSGVTQTPKHLITATGQRVTLRCSPRSGDLSVYWYQQSLDQGLQFLIQYYNGEERAKGNILERFSAQQFPDLHSELNLSSLELGDSALYFCASSLRPRGEKLFFGSGTQLSVL.